Presented here are 30 T cell receptor beta chains from one specimen sequenced in a study of blood T cell repertoires in COVID-19. Here immunoSEQ multiplex PCR was the method, and the copy in TCRdb shows in-frame clones only, minus some. The sample consists of approximately 170,000 clones, 88% of them appearing once. Input material: PBMCs or T cells enriched from blood (not recorded which). All receptors come from a woman younger than 30 who had recovered from COVID-19.

The chain combines TRBV4-2 with TRBJ1-1; D is uncertain. Per the germline V gene, CDR1 is LGHNA and CDR2 is YNFKEQ. The V gene lost 1 base and the J gene lost 4 bases, with 25 bases spanning the gap. CDR3 size: 19 residues. The CDR3 DNA is TGTGCCAGCAGCCAAGTGGTGGCGGGAGAAAAGGTGGTGGGCACTGAAGCTTTCTTT. Its protein is CASSQVVAGEKVVGTEAFF.

A few counts support this clone. V usage is TRBV6-2 or TRBV6-3 and J usage is TRBJ1-1; unclear D gene. CDR1 and CDR2 from the germline V gene are MNHEY and SVGEGT. The CDR3 has 16 residues. Between the trimmed V and J ends, which lost 0 bases and 6 bases, there was a span of 17 bases. The CDR3: CASSYSAAQWGAEAFF. The CDR3 coding sequence is TGTGCCAGCAGTTACTCGGCAGCCCAATGGGGAGCTGAAGCTTTCTTT.

The chain has TRBV14 and TRBJ2-5; 9 nucleotides align to TRBD2. CDR3 length: 15 amino acids. Losses at the gene ends were 4 bases for V and 9 bases for J; bases not matched to a gene: 12. CDR1 is SGHDN, CDR2 FVKESK, per germline. The CDR3 DNA reads TGTGCCAGCAGCCCTATCCTAGCGGGACCCTCGGCCCAGTACTTC. This encodes CASSPILAGPSAQYF.

The chain couples TRBV18 to TRBJ1-1, with a weak D call TRBD1 (5 bases). The V end was cut by 2 bases, the J end by 1 base, with 14 bases between. The germline CDR1 and CDR2 sequences are KGHSH and LQKENI. The CDR3 length is 16 residues. CDR3: CASSPDYHRSNTEAFF. The CDR3 coding sequence is TGTGCCAGCTCACCAGATTATCACAGGTCGAACACTGAAGCTTTCTTT.

The J gene is TRBJ2-7, the V gene TRBV7-8; D is perhaps TRBD1 (5 bases). The CDR3 consists of 14 residues. Germline CDR1 SGHVS, CDR2 FQNEAQ. Trimming removed 5 bases from V and 3 bases from J, with 14 bases in between. CDR3 sequence: CASSPQGSHYEQYF. CDR3 DNA sequence: TGTGCCAGCAGCCCTCAGGGAAGTCACTACGAGCAGTACTTC.

The V gene is TRBV5-1, the J gene TRBJ1-2, with a possible D match to TRBD1 (6 bases). Germline loops: CDR1 SGHRS, CDR2 YFSETQ. The CDR3 covers 14 residues. Trimming pared 4 bases from V and 3 bases from J, leaving 13 bases between. The CDR3 here is CASSPTGDHYGYTF. The CDR3 DNA is TGCGCCAGCAGCCCGACAGGAGACCACTATGGCTACACCTTC. Full variable domain (remainder filled in from reference TRBV5-1 and TRBJ1-2): KAGVTQTPRYLIKTRGQQVTLSCSPISGHRSVSWYQQTPGQGLQFLFEYFSETQRNKGNFPGRFSGRQFSNSRSEMNVSTLELGDSALYLCASSPTGDHYGYTFGSGTRLTVV.

V is TRBV5-6 and J is TRBJ2-7; 7 positions match TRBD1. The CDR3 extends over 14 amino acids. The germline V gene encodes CDR1 SGHDT and CDR2 YYEEEE. The V gene end was trimmed by 3 bases and the J gene end by 3 bases; junction bases not matched to a gene: 6. The CDR3 DNA reads TGTGCCAGCAGCTCCGGGACAGTCCTCTACGAGCAGTACTTC. Its protein product is CASSSGTVLYEQYF.

The J gene is TRBJ1-6, the V gene TRBV28; perhaps TRBD1 as D (5 bases). Germline CDR1 is MDHEN and CDR2 is SYDVKM. Trimming removed 4 bases at V and 7 bases at J, with 17 bases between. This CDR3 region has 16 residues. The DNA for the CDR3 is TGTGCCAGCAGTTCTCAGGCCCGGGGGGAAAATTCACCCCTCCACTTT. Translated, it gives CASSSQARGENSPLHF.

The V call is TRBV6-5, the J call TRBJ1-2; 7 nucleotides match TRBD1. Germline V lookup: CDR1 MNHEY, CDR2 SVGAGI. The V and J ends lost 6 bases and 8 bases, in that order; junction bases with no gene match: 15. The CDR3 runs to 15 residues. CDR3 nucleotide sequence: TGTGCCAGCAGCCCGGGACAGCCCAGCGGGCGAGGCTACACCTTC. It codes for CASSPGQPSGRGYTF.

This chain uses TRBV27 with TRBJ2-7; TRBD1 matches at 9 bases. CDR3 length: 16 amino acids. Unmatched junction bases numbered 4, after V lost 1 base and J lost 0 bases. Germline CDR1 and CDR2: MNHEY and SMNVEV (reference sequence). The CDR3 protein is CASSLWGQGFSYEQYF. CDR3 nucleotides: TGTGCCAGCAGTTTATGGGGACAGGGTTTCTCCTACGAGCAGTACTTC.

V is TRBV6-5 and J is TRBJ1-1; D is uncertain. CDR3 length equals 13 residues. Germline V gene sequence: CDR1 MNHEY, CDR2 SVGAGI. V shed 5 bases and J shed 0 bases, with 7 bases lying between them. CDR3 amino acids: CASSPSVNTEAFF. CDR3 sequence (DNA): TGTGCCAGCAGTCCGTCGGTGAACACTGAAGCTTTCTTT.

The chain carries TRBV6-4 and TRBJ2-3; 7 bases fit TRBD2. Germline V lookup: CDR1 MRHNA, CDR2 SNTAGT. The CDR3 runs to 15 residues. The trim removed 1 base at V and 2 bases at J, leaving 3 bases unmatched. CDR3 sequence: CASSDLSGATDTQYF. The CDR3 DNA reads TGTGCCAGCAGTGACTTAAGCGGGGCCACAGATACGCAGTATTTT.

V gene TRBV29-1 combines with J gene TRBJ1-2; D might be TRBD1 (5 bases). This CDR3 comprises 11 residues. V was pared by 1 base and J by 7 bases, with 7 bases between. Germline lookup yields CDR1 SQVTM and CDR2 ANQGSEA. CDR3 DNA sequence: TGCAGCGTTGAAGCAGGGATTGGCTACACCTTC. Protein product: CSVEAGIGYTF.

The chain is built from TRBV14 and TRBJ2-7; 9 nucleotides align to TRBD1. Germline V gives CDR1 SGHDN, CDR2 FVKESK. CDR3 length: 13 amino acids. Trimming took 5 bases from V and 6 from J; bases not matched to a gene: 5. CDR3 residues: CASSYRDRVEQYF. DNA of the CDR3: TGTGCCAGCAGCTACCGGGACAGGGTCGAGCAGTACTTC.

The chain carries TRBV6-5 and TRBJ1-2; tentatively, D is TRBD1 (6 bases). Germline CDR1 and CDR2: MNHEY and SVGAGI. CDR3 length: 12 amino acids. V was pared by 7 bases and J by 7 bases, with 13 bases between. CDR3 DNA sequence: TGTGCCAGCACTCCCGGGGGGCTTGGCTACACCTTC. Translation gives CASTPGGLGYTF.

The chain combines TRBV5-1 with TRBJ2-7; a possible D gene is TRBD1 (5 bases). Germline CDR1 SGHRS, CDR2 YFSETQ. V was clipped by 1 base and J by 3 bases, with 11 bases between them. The CDR3 is made up of 14 amino acids. This CDR3 reads CASSLSAGIYEQYF. Written as DNA, the CDR3 is TGCGCCAGCAGCTTGTCTGCAGGGATCTACGAGCAGTACTTC.

The rearrangement uses TRBV2 and TRBJ2-3; no reliable D call. Trimming took 5 bases from V and 4 from J, leaving 10 bases between them. CDR1 is SNHLY and CDR2 is FYNNEI in the germline V gene. CDR3 length: 13 residues. CDR3 sequence: CASSSTLADTQYF. CDR3 nucleotides: TGTGCCAGCAGTAGCACTTTGGCAGATACGCAGTATTTT.

The chain combines TRBV27 with TRBJ1-2; D may be TRBD1 (6 bases). CDR1 is MNHEY, CDR2 SMNVEV, per germline (reference sequence). Trimming removed 3 bases at V and 3 bases at J, with 11 bases between. The CDR3 is 14 amino acids. CDR3 DNA: TGTGCCAGCAGTTTCGCCGGGGGGCACTATGGCTACACCTTC. Translation: CASSFAGGHYGYTF.

The V and J genes are TRBV7-2 and TRBJ2-2; 8 bases align to TRBD2. Per germline, CDR1 SGHTA and CDR2 FQGNSA. The CDR3 is made up of 16 amino acids. Trimming at V came to 1 base and at J to 7 bases, leaving 8 bases not matched to a gene. The CDR3 nucleotides are TGTGCCAGCAGCTTAGAGTATAGCGGGAATGGCGGGGAGCTGTTTTTT. Translating it yields CASSLEYSGNGGELFF.

J is TRBJ2-2 and V is TRBV11-2; D might be TRBD2 (6 bases). V was cut by 3 bases and J by 7 bases, with 18 bases left in between. CDR1 and CDR2 (germline): SGHAT, FQNNGV. This CDR3 comprises 16 residues. CDR3 coding DNA: TGTGCCAGCAGCTTGTCGGTTACCGGGGGTGGCGGGGAGCTGTTTTTT. Translation gives CASSLSVTGGGGELFF.

The chain recombines TRBV19 with TRBJ2-3; 7 positions agree with TRBD2. The CDR3 loop spans 12 amino acids. J was trimmed by 6 bases and V by 3 bases; bases with no gene match: 0. CDR1 and CDR2 (germline): LNHDA, SQIVND (reference sequence). This CDR3 reads CASSIGGDTQYF. The CDR3 region has the DNA TGTGCCAGTAGTATCGGGGGGGATACGCAGTATTTT.

This chain links TRBV7-9 with TRBJ1-4; 8 bases line up with TRBD1. CDR3 length: 16 amino acids. In germline, CDR1 is SEHNR, CDR2 FQNEAQ (reference sequence). The V gene end was trimmed by 5 bases and the J gene end by 7 bases; junction bases not matched to a gene: 12. CDR3 in amino acids: CASSLSLTGGSEKLFF. The CDR3 coding sequence is TGTGCCAGCAGCCTCTCCCTTACAGGGGGGAGTGAAAAACTGTTTTTT. The whole variable domain, filled in from reference TRBV7-9 and TRBJ1-4, reads DTGVSQNPRHKITKRGQNVTFRCDPISEHNRLYWYRQTLGQGPEFLTYFQNEAQLEKSRLLSDRFSAERPKGSFSTLEIQRTEQGDSAMYLCASSLSLTGGSEKLFFGSGTQLSVL.

The chain has TRBV29-1 and TRBJ1-2; D is undetermined. Germline V gene lookup returns CDR1 SQVTM and CDR2 ANQGSEA. The V gene lost 2 bases and the J gene lost 4 bases, with 5 bases spanning the gap. The CDR3 extends over 11 amino acids. CDR3 loop: CSVESLYGYTF. For the CDR3, the DNA is TGCAGCGTTGAATCCCTCTATGGCTACACCTTC. Full variable domain (missing parts from reference TRBV29-1 and TRBJ1-2): SAVISQKPSRDICQRGTSLTIQCQVDSQVTMMFWYRQQPGQSLTLIATANQGSEATYESGFVIDKFPISRPNLTFSTLTVSNMSPEDSSIYLCSVESLYGYTFGSGTRLTVV.

The chain has TRBV28 and TRBJ1-2, with D maybe TRBD1 (5 bases). The CDR3 consists of 13 residues. The ends were cut back, 3 bases at V and 2 bases at J, with 7 bases in the middle. Germline CDR1 and CDR2: MDHEN and SYDVKM. The CDR3 protein is CASSFNRNYGYTF. CDR3 nucleotide sequence: TGTGCCAGCAGTTTTAACAGGAACTATGGCTACACCTTC.

This clone was counted once. This sequence joins TRBV11-2 and TRBJ1-6; 9 bases map to TRBD1. The length of the CDR3 is 17 residues. V shed 3 bases and J 2 bases; nucleotides not matched to a gene: 5. The germline gives CDR1 SGHAT, CDR2 FQNNGV. Here the CDR3 DNA reads TGTGCCAGCAGCTTGACAGGGGGGGTAGCCTATAATTCACCCCTCCACTTT. Its protein is CASSLTGGVAYNSPLHF.

The gene calls are TRBV9 and TRBJ2-5; 7 bases are a match to TRBD2. Germline lookup yields CDR1 SGDLS and CDR2 YYNGEE. V lost 0 bases to trimming and J lost 5 bases; unmatched junction nucleotides: 10. The CDR3 is 16 residues long. CDR3 sequence: CASSVGVGGLYETQYF. The DNA of the CDR3 is TGTGCCAGCAGCGTAGGGGTGGGAGGGCTTTACGAGACCCAGTACTTC.

The chain couples TRBV28 to TRBJ2-7; no definite D call. The CDR3 is 11 residues long. The V gene lost 5 bases and the J gene lost 6 bases, with 8 bases spanning the gap. Looked up from germline, CDR1 is MDHEN and CDR2 is SYDVKM. The CDR3 loop is CASSQLGEQYF. CDR3 nucleotides: TGTGCCAGCAGTCAGCTAGGCGAGCAGTACTTC.

The chain has TRBV7-3 and TRBJ1-1; D is ambiguous. The V end lost 5 bases, the J end lost 6 bases, and 16 bases lay between the germline ends. Germline-derived CDR1 and CDR2 are SGHTA and FQGTGA. The CDR3 has 14 amino acids. CDR3 DNA: TGTGCCAGCAGCATCGGGGTTGGGGTGGCTGAAGCTTTCTTT. Residues: CASSIGVGVAEAFF.

This clone was counted only a few times. The chain recombines TRBV7-3 with TRBJ2-2; 7 bases are shared with TRBD2. In germline, CDR1 is SGHTA, CDR2 FQGTGA. The CDR3 is 15 residues long. Germline trimming cut 1 base from V and 7 bases from J; bases unmatched to any gene: 6. Here the CDR3 reads CASSLNGGSGGELFF. The CDR3 DNA follows: TGTGCCAGCAGCTTAAACGGCGGGAGCGGCGGGGAGCTGTTTTTT.

For the CDR3, the DNA is TGTGCCAGCAGCTCGTACCAAGAGACCCAGTACTTC. It is translated as CASSSYQETQYF. The chain is built from TRBV5-4 and TRBJ2-5, with D hard to call. Germline assignment: CDR1 SGHNT and CDR2 YYREEE (reference sequence). V shed 3 bases and J shed 0 bases, with 3 bases lying between them. This CDR3 region has 12 residues.